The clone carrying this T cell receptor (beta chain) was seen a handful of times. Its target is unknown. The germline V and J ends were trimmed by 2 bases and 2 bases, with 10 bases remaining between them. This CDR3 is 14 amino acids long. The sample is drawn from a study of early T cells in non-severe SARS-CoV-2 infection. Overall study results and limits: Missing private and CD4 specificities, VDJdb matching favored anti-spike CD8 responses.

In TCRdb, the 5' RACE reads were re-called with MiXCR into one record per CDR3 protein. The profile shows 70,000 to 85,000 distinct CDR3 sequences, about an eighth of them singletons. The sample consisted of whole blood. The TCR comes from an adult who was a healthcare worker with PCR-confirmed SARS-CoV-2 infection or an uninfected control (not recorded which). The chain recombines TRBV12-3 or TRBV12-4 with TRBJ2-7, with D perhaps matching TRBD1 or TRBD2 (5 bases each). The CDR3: CASSLTQGAYEQYF. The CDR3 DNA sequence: TGTGCCAGCAGTTTAACCCAGGGAGCCTACGAGCAGTACTTC.